This is a list of T cell receptor beta chains from one sample in a study of T-cell reconstitution after alpha-beta-depleted transplantation in children. Each CDR3 protein gets one entry after TCRdb re-called the PCR reads with MiXCR. The table shows more than 400,000 distinct CDR3 sequences, with 43% occurring only once. Sequenced here: PBMCs, sampled before TCRalphabeta/CD19-depleted stem cell transplant. The source is a girl aged 2-10 years with aplastic anemia, due to receive a stem cell transplant. Each CDR3 is given with its conserved first and last residue. Fields, in order: V gene, clone size, CDR3 protein. Not every row has a clone size; where given, it reads once, few, many or a size class.

V gene: TRBV12-3/TRBV12-4
clone size: -
CDR3 protein: CASRARGPRTGELFF

V gene: TRBV7-8
clone size: -
CDR3 protein: CASSGRDSSFSYEQYF

V gene: TRBV20-1
clone size: few
CDR3 protein: CSASTSDGYTF

V gene: TRBV7-9
clone size: few
CDR3 protein: CASSLNARSYGYTF

V gene: TRBV5-1
clone size: -
CDR3 protein: CASRFPREGTTDTQYF

V gene: TRBV7-9
clone size: -
CDR3 protein: CASSHGQENEKLFF

V gene: TRBV19
clone size: once
CDR3 protein: CASSTFDDQPQHF

V gene: TRBV20-1
clone size: -
CDR3 protein: CSASRGDGEKLFF

V gene: TRBV3-1
clone size: many
CDR3 protein: CASSQGTIGDEQFF

V gene: TRBV29-1
clone size: once
CDR3 protein: CSVVTGSYEQYF

V gene: TRBV2
clone size: -
CDR3 protein: CASSEAGAGKPQHF

V gene: TRBV12-3/TRBV12-4
clone size: -
CDR3 protein: CASSHPVEAKNIQYF

V gene: TRBV5-1
clone size: -
CDR3 protein: CASRGQVYYEQYF

V gene: TRBV29-1
clone size: -
CDR3 protein: CSVGRSDWINEQFF

V gene: TRBV29-1
clone size: -
CDR3 protein: CSVASGTNTEAFF

V gene: TRBV7-3
clone size: -
CDR3 protein: CASSPGRGLAGAGAETQYF

V gene: TRBV29-1
clone size: -
CDR3 protein: CSAWTSGTPATGELFF

V gene: TRBV9
clone size: -
CDR3 protein: CASSVGTVSNQPQHF

V gene: TRBV18
clone size: -
CDR3 protein: CASSPRGQDTEAFF

V gene: TRBV7-2
clone size: many
CDR3 protein: CASSLGGRAETQYF

V gene: TRBV28
clone size: few
CDR3 protein: CASTVTPYNEQFF

V gene: TRBV10-3
clone size: -
CDR3 protein: CAISPTAAGELFF

V gene: TRBV5-1
clone size: -
CDR3 protein: CASSLEGQGGGYTF

V gene: TRBV29-1
clone size: few
CDR3 protein: CSVATSGRADTQYF

V gene: TRBV20-1
clone size: -
CDR3 protein: CSARDESGRGLYEQYF

V gene: TRBV10-3
clone size: -
CDR3 protein: CAISEGPGQGAQETQYF

V gene: TRBV12-3/TRBV12-4
clone size: -
CDR3 protein: CASSSRHLTEAFF

V gene: TRBV7-9
clone size: -
CDR3 protein: CASSPRRGSAYEQYF

V gene: TRBV28
clone size: many
CDR3 protein: CASSPRLASTDTQYF

V gene: TRBV29-1
clone size: many
CDR3 protein: CSVEDPGTGVYEQYF

V gene: TRBV20-1
clone size: -
CDR3 protein: CSARQLAGANEQFF

V gene: TRBV20-1
clone size: once
CDR3 protein: CSAPRASGGETQYF

V gene: TRBV10-2
clone size: few
CDR3 protein: CASSGGNSYEQYF

V gene: TRBV28
clone size: once
CDR3 protein: CASSFAGQGRQTQYF

V gene: TRBV9
clone size: many
CDR3 protein: CASSVEAYNEQFF

V gene: TRBV7-8
clone size: many
CDR3 protein: CASSSTETQYF

V gene: TRBV20-1
clone size: -
CDR3 protein: CSAHGEGSPDTQYF